The clone carrying this T cell receptor (beta chain) was seen a handful of times. Its antigen remains unidentified. The data belong to a study of CD8 T cells in ankylosing spondylitis. Study conclusions and caveats: One TCR beta motif, made up of roughly 8 highly homologous variants, appeared characteristic of ankylosing spondylitis blood.

Looked up from germline, CDR1 is MGHRA and CDR2 is YSYEKL. V was trimmed by 1 base and J by 4 bases, leaving 13 bases between them. The CDR3 totals 15 residues. 5'-RACE, quantitative and with molecular barcodes, yielded the TCR beta libraries. TCRdb itself ran the 5' RACE reads through MiXCR, one entry per CDR3 protein. The data hold 200,000 to 250,000 distinct CDR3 sequences, with around 16% observed a single time. V and J are TRBV4-1 and TRBJ1-1, with a tentative D call TRBD1 (5 bases). The source material was blood, either unsorted or a sorted T cell fraction (not recorded which). The sequence came from a male donor with ankylosing spondylitis. This CDR3 reads CASSQGPRGSTEAFF. The CDR3 DNA reads TGCGCCAGCAGCCAAGGCCCCCGGGGCAGCACTGAAGCTTTCTTT.